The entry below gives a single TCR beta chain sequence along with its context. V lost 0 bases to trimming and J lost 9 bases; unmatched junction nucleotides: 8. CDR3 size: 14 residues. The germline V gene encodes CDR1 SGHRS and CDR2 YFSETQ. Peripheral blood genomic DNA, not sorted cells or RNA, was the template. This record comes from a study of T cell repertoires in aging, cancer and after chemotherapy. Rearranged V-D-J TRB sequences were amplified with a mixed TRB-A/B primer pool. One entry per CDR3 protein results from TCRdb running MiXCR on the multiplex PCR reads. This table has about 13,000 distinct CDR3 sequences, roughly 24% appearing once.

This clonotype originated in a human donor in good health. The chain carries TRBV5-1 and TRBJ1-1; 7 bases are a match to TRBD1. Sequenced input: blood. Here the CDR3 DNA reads TGCGCCAGCAGCTTGGAGCCAGGGGGAAATAAAGCTTTCTTT. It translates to CASSLEPGGNKAFF.